The 31 T cell receptor beta chains reported below all come from one sample, sequenced in a study of blood T cell repertoires in COVID-19. TCRdb's copy holds only in-frame clones and misses some; the assay was immunoSEQ multiplex PCR. Found here are 120,000 to 150,000 clones, approximately 90% of them singletons; the top ten hold 2.5% to 3.5%. Input material: peripheral blood. The receptors originated from a woman in her fifties or sixties with active COVID-19.

This clone was detected once. The chain carries TRBV2 and TRBJ1-5; D unclear. Germline CDR1 reads SNHLY; CDR2 reads FYNNEI. This CDR3 contains 13 residues. V was cut by 6 bases and J by 3 bases, with 9 bases left in between. CDR3 protein: CASRSGINQPQHF. CDR3 DNA: TGTGCCAGCAGATCAGGAATCAATCAGCCCCAGCATTTT.

The genes are TRBV27 and TRBJ1-6, with D unclear. The CDR3 contains 16 residues. Trimming shortened V by 2 bases and J by 4 bases, and 12 bases separated the two germline ends. The germline V gene has CDR1 MNHEY and CDR2 SMNVEV (reference sequence). The CDR3 bases are TGTGCCAGCAGTTTAGTCGGTAACAGTTATAATTCACCCCTCCACTTT. Amino acid sequence: CASSLVGNSYNSPLHF.

The rearrangement joins TRBV7-9 to TRBJ2-3; 13 bases fit TRBD2. Germline-derived CDR1 and CDR2 are SEHNR and FQNEAQ (reference sequence). The CDR3 sequence is 15 residues long. Trimming removed 6 bases from V and 2 bases from J; junction bases left unmatched: 2. The CDR3 here is CASRGTSGTTDTQYF. As DNA, the CDR3 is TGTGCCAGCAGGGGGACTAGCGGGACCACAGATACGCAGTATTTT.

This rearrangement joins TRBV7-2 to TRBJ1-4, with 9 bases identical to TRBD1. Germline V gene lookup returns CDR1 SGHTA and CDR2 FQGNSA. Germline trimming cut 1 base from V and 8 bases from J; bases unmatched to any gene: 8. The CDR3 has 16 amino acids. The DNA for the CDR3 is TGTGCCAGCAGCTTAGGGGGCACAGGGGGCGGGGAAAAACTGTTTTTT. It translates to CASSLGGTGGGEKLFF.

The CDR3 here is CASSRTTGANQPQHF. CDR3 nucleotides: TGCGCCAGCAGCAGAACGACAGGCGCCAATCAGCCCCAGCATTTT. The chain links TRBV5-1 to TRBJ1-5; D perhaps matches TRBD1 (6 bases). Trimming left V 4 bases short and J 3 bases short, with 14 bases between. The CDR3 has 15 amino acids. Germline V gives CDR1 SGHRS, CDR2 YFSETQ. Based on the CDR3 plus reference TRBV5-1 and TRBJ1-5, the full variable domain is KAGVTQTPRYLIKTRGQQVTLSCSPISGHRSVSWYQQTPGQGLQFLFEYFSETQRNKGNFPGRFSGRQFSNSRSEMNVSTLELGDSALYLCASSRTTGANQPQHFGDGTRLSIL.

The chain uses TRBV28 and TRBJ2-5, with 7 bases aligning to TRBD1. Looked up from germline, CDR1 is MDHEN and CDR2 is SYDVKM. V shed 6 bases, J shed 9 bases, and the junction held 13 bases outside the gene matches. There are 14 residues in the CDR3. The CDR3 nucleotides are TGTGCCAGCAGAGGGACAGACCCCATGGGAGCCCAGTACTTC. The encoded protein is CASRGTDPMGAQYF.

This sequence joins TRBV7-3 and TRBJ2-5; 7 bases map to TRBD1. There are 15 residues in the CDR3. CDR1 is SGHTA and CDR2 is FQGTGA in the germline V gene. J lost 3 bases, V lost 6 bases, and 10 bases had no gene match. CDR3 region: CASRLTGTAEETQYF. In nucleotides, the CDR3 is TGTGCCAGCAGACTAACCGGGACAGCTGAAGAGACCCAGTACTTC. Looking up the rest from reference TRBV7-3 and TRBJ2-5 gives the full variable domain: GAGVSQTPSNKVTEKGKYVELRCDPISGHTALYWYRQSLGQGPEFLIYFQGTGAADDSGLPNDRFFAVRPEGSVSTLKIQRTERGDSAVYLCASRLTGTAEETQYFGPGTRLLVL.

CDR3 bases: TGTGCCAGCTCACCACCGACTAGCGGGACGGGCGGGGAGCTGTTTTTT. Protein product: CASSPPTSGTGGELFF. This chain uses TRBV18 with TRBJ2-2, with 11 bases fitting TRBD2. The V gene end was trimmed by 0 bases and the J gene end by 7 bases; junction bases not matched to a gene: 4. Germline assignment: CDR1 KGHSH and CDR2 LQKENI. The CDR3 covers 16 residues. The full variable domain, in which reference TRBV18 and TRBJ2-2 provide the parts outside the CDR3, is NAGVMQNPRHLVRRRGQEARLRCSPMKGHSHVYWYRQLPEEGLKFMVYLQKENIIDESGMPKERFSAEFPKEGPSILRIQQVVRGDSAAYFCASSPPTSGTGGELFFGEGSRLTVL.

V is TRBV3-1 (or the pseudogene TRBV3-2) and J is TRBJ1-6, with 7 bases lining up with TRBD1. The germline V gene encodes CDR1 LGHDT and CDR2 YNNKEL (reference sequence). V shed 3 bases and J 5 bases; nucleotides not matched to a gene: 1. The CDR3 sequence is 14 residues long. Here the CDR3 DNA reads TGTGCCAGCAGCCATGGGACAGATAATTCACCCCTCCACTTT. It encodes CASSHGTDNSPLHF.

V and J are TRBV28 and TRBJ2-7, with 12 bases matching TRBD2. The germline V gene encodes CDR1 MDHEN and CDR2 SYDVKM. This CDR3 contains 15 residues. With V trimmed by 5 bases and J by 5 bases, 7 bases remained unmatched. The CDR3 sequence: CASSETSGSRHEQYF. CDR3 in DNA: TGTGCCAGCAGTGAGACTAGCGGGAGTCGCCACGAGCAGTACTTC.

The chain employs TRBV11-1 and TRBJ1-1; D gene uncertain. Between the trimmed V and J ends, which lost 1 base and 1 base, there was a span of 4 bases. Germline assignment: CDR1 SGHAT and CDR2 FQDESV (reference sequence). CDR3 size: 13 residues. The CDR3 DNA is TGTGCCAGCAGCTTAGACGGGAACACTGAAGCTTTCTTT. Translation: CASSLDGNTEAFF.

This clone was detected once. The rearrangement uses TRBV18 and TRBJ2-2, with 13 bases lining up with TRBD2. With V trimmed by 0 bases and J by 3 bases, 7 bases remained unmatched. The CDR3 extends over 19 amino acids. CDR1 and CDR2 (germline): KGHSH, LQKENI. The CDR3: CASSPPPKTSGRYTGELFF. The CDR3 DNA reads TGTGCCAGCTCACCACCGCCCAAGACTAGCGGGAGGTACACCGGGGAGCTGTTTTTT.

This chain joins TRBV27 and TRBJ1-1; 7 bases map to TRBD1. V lost 5 bases to trimming and J lost 1 base; unmatched junction nucleotides: 7. Per the germline V gene, CDR1 is MNHEY and CDR2 is SMNVEV (reference sequence). The CDR3 consists of 15 residues. CDR3 sequence (DNA): TGTGCCAGCAGTGCCAGACAGGGAAGGAACACTGAAGCTTTCTTT. It yields the protein CASSARQGRNTEAFF.

The V gene is TRBV6-6, the J gene TRBJ2-5; D possibly corresponds to TRBD1 (6 bases). Trimming cost V 5 bases and J 5 bases, with 15 bases left between them. Germline lookup yields CDR1 MNHNY and CDR2 SVGAGI (reference sequence). CDR3 size: 14 residues. The CDR3 loop is CASSVQGLGETQYF. CDR3 bases: TGTGCCAGCAGTGTACAGGGCCTCGGGGAGACCCAGTACTTC.

The chain carries TRBV18 and TRBJ1-3; D gene uncertain. Per the germline V gene, CDR1 is KGHSH and CDR2 is LQKENI. The germline V and J ends were trimmed by 5 bases and 2 bases, with 10 bases remaining between them. CDR3 length: 14 residues. The CDR3 DNA follows: TGTGCCAGCTCAGAACAGAATACTGGAAACACCATATATTTT. This gives the protein CASSEQNTGNTIYF.

The rearrangement links TRBV5-1 to TRBJ2-1, with 10 nucleotides matching TRBD2. CDR1 and CDR2 from the germline V gene are SGHRS and YFSETQ. The CDR3 spans 14 residues. V trimming: 1 base; J trimming: 8 bases; junction bases outside the gene matches: 3. DNA of the CDR3: TGCGCCAGCAGCTTGCAAGCGGGAGGGGATGAGCAGTTCTTC. It is translated as CASSLQAGGDEQFF.

This chain joins TRBV7-8 and TRBJ1-2; TRBD1 matches 9 bases. Germline V gene sequence: CDR1 SGHVS, CDR2 FQNEAQ. The CDR3 is made up of 14 amino acids. Trimming cost V 2 bases and J 6 bases; bases outside gene matches: 4. CDR3 residues: CASSLQRTGDGYTF. The DNA for the CDR3 is TGTGCCAGCAGCTTACAGCGGACAGGGGATGGCTACACCTTC.

This sequence joins TRBV6-2 or TRBV6-3 and TRBJ1-2; D is possibly TRBD1 (5 bases). V shed 4 bases and J shed 4 bases, with 7 bases lying between them. Per germline, CDR1 MNHEY and CDR2 SVGEGT. The CDR3 spans 12 residues. The CDR3 loop is CASSWGGYGYTF. The CDR3 nucleotides are TGTGCCAGCAGTTGGGGGGGCTATGGCTACACCTTC.

The rearrangement joins TRBV5-4 to TRBJ1-1; no firm D call. Trimming stripped 0 bases from V and 5 bases from J, with 11 bases between. The V gene's germline CDR1 is SGHNT and CDR2 YYREEE (reference sequence). CDR3 size: 14 residues. CDR3 nucleotides: TGTGCCAGCAGCTTGGACCAAACGAGAACTGAAGCTTTCTTT. As protein: CASSLDQTRTEAFF.

The rearrangement uses TRBV19 and TRBJ2-1; a possible D gene is TRBD1 (6 bases). Per germline, CDR1 LNHDA and CDR2 SQIVND (reference sequence). CDR3 length: 13 amino acids. The V end was cut by 5 bases, the J end by 9 bases, with 14 bases between. The CDR3 region is CASSVYRESEQFF. For the CDR3, the DNA is TGTGCCAGTAGTGTCTACAGGGAAAGTGAGCAGTTCTTC.

This sequence joins TRBV15 and TRBJ2-1; 7 bases are shared with TRBD2. CDR1 LNHNV and CDR2 YYDKDF come from the germline V gene (reference sequence). After removal of 3 bases from V and 10 bases from J, the junction contained 3 bases not matched to a gene. The CDR3 contains 12 residues. The CDR3 coding sequence is TGTGCCACCAGCAGGGGGGGACTAGAGCAGTTCTTC. Protein product: CATSRGGLEQFF. The full variable domain, its missing parts supplied by reference TRBV15 and TRBJ2-1, is DAMVIQNPRYQVTQFGKPVTLSCSQTLNHNVMYWYQQKSSQAPKLLFHYYDKDFNNEADTPDNFQSRRPNTSFCFLDIRSPGLGDTAMYLCATSRGGLEQFFGPGTRLTVL.

As to this clone: At the DNA level, this CDR3 is encoded by other sequences in the same sample as well. The genes are TRBV6-2 or TRBV6-3 and TRBJ2-7; 8 bases are shared with TRBD2. This CDR3 is built from 14 residues. The germline V gene encodes CDR1 MNHEY and CDR2 SVGEGT. The ends lost 0 bases at V and 3 bases at J; junction bases unmatched: 1. CDR3 sequence: CASSYSTSGYEQYF. CDR3 nucleotide sequence: TGTGCCAGCAGTTACTCCACTAGCGGCTACGAGCAGTACTTC.

This clone has only a few counts. V gene TRBV7-8 combines with J gene TRBJ1-3; 7 bases fit TRBD1. With V trimmed by 4 bases and J by 7 bases, 7 bases remained unmatched. Germline CDR1 and CDR2: SGHVS and FQNEAQ. The CDR3 spans 14 residues. DNA of the CDR3: TGTGCCAGCAGCTACAGGGGATCCGGGAACACCATATATTTT. Encoded protein: CASSYRGSGNTIYF.

This clone was observed a single time. This chain joins TRBV5-4 and TRBJ2-3; TRBD2 agrees at 8 bases. CDR3 length: 15 amino acids. V lost 3 bases and J lost 0; bases outside the gene matches: 3. Germline V gene lookup returns CDR1 SGHNT and CDR2 YYREEE (reference sequence). The CDR3 DNA follows: TGTGCCAGCAGCTCGTCTAGCGGGAGCACAGATACGCAGTATTTT. Translating it yields CASSSSSGSTDTQYF.

The genes are TRBV28 and TRBJ2-7; 7 bases line up with TRBD2. The ends lost 7 bases at V and 6 bases at J; junction bases unmatched: 9. This CDR3 is built from 13 residues. CDR1 and CDR2 from the germline V gene are MDHEN and SYDVKM. CDR3: CASTGGSLREQYF. The CDR3 bases are TGTGCCAGCACGGGCGGGAGTCTTCGCGAGCAGTACTTC.

The rearrangement joins TRBV5-6 to TRBJ1-2, with 10 bases fitting TRBD1. The CDR3 has 14 amino acids. V shed 4 bases, J shed 3 bases, and the junction held 3 bases outside the gene matches. Germline V gene sequence: CDR1 SGHDT, CDR2 YYEEEE. CDR3 in DNA: TGTGCCAGCAGCATCGGGACAGGGGACTATGGCTACACCTTC. It is translated as CASSIGTGDYGYTF.

The chain joins TRBV18 to TRBJ2-2; 9 nucleotides align to TRBD2. Germline values: CDR1 KGHSH, CDR2 LQKENI. The CDR3 covers 16 residues. J was trimmed by 5 bases and V by 2 bases; bases with no gene match: 6. The DNA of the CDR3 is TGTGCCAGCTCACCATACCTAGCGGGGACTACCGGGGAGCTGTTTTTT. It encodes CASSPYLAGTTGELFF.

This clone was detected only a few times. The rearrangement uses TRBV21-1 and TRBJ1-2; the table assigns TRBD1, which was not confirmed against the DNA. TRBV21-1 is deemed a pseudogene. The CDR3 length is 15 residues. CDR3 sequence: CASSNRGAGPYGYTF. CDR3 sequence (DNA): TGTGCCAGCAGCAACAGGGGGGCTGGTCCCTATGGCTACACCTTC.

V and J are TRBV15 and TRBJ2-3; 11 bases map to TRBD2. Germline V gene data show CDR1 as LNHNV and CDR2 as YYDKDF (reference sequence). V gave up 3 bases and J gave up 7 bases; unmatched junction bases: 12. The CDR3 has 17 residues. For the CDR3, the DNA is TGTGCCACCAGCAGTGATAAGACTAGCGGGGCCTTCTATACGCAGTATTTT. This translates into CATSSDKTSGAFYTQYF.

V is TRBV30 and J is TRBJ1-5; 7 bases map to TRBD1. V lost 1 base, J lost 2 bases, and 8 bases stayed unmatched. CDR3 length equals 16 residues. CDR1 and CDR2 (germline): GTSNPN, SVGIG (reference sequence). Here the CDR3 DNA reads TGTGCCTGGAGTGCCAGACAGGGTTCGGGCAATCAGCCCCAGCATTTT. It codes for CAWSARQGSGNQPQHF.

V is TRBV5-1 and J is TRBJ2-7, with 7 bases matching TRBD1. Germline trimming cut 0 bases from V and 0 bases from J; bases unmatched to any gene: 3. CDR3 length equals 15 residues. Germline loops: CDR1 SGHRS, CDR2 YFSETQ. DNA for the CDR3: TGCGCCAGCAGCTTGGATGGGACAGTCTCCTACGAGCAGTACTTC. This sequence encodes CASSLDGTVSYEQYF.